These T cell receptor beta chains were read from a single sample in a study of CD8+ T cells in alopecia areata. The method was immunoSEQ multiplex PCR; TCRdb's version includes in-frame clones alone and lacks a portion of them. Among 85,000 to 110,000 clones listed, approximately 52% were seen once. The sequenced sample was CD4+ T cells sorted from blood. The source is a human donor in good health. CDR3s include the opening cysteine and the closing phenylalanine or tryptophan. Fields, in order: V gene, J gene, clone size, D gene, CDR3 DNA, CDR3 protein. A D gene is named only where the DNA matches it firmly. Only some rows state a clone size, as once, few, many or a class for expanded clones.

>TRBV4-2|TRBJ2-5|NA|NA
TGTGCCAGCAGCCGGAGCGGAGAGACCCAGTACTTC
CASSRSGETQYF
>TRBV7-2|TRBJ2-5|few|NA
TGTGCCAGCAGCTTACAGGGGACGCCGATTGCGGAGACCCAGTACTTC
CASSLQGTPIAETQYF
>TRBV4-2|TRBJ2-1|once|TRBD2
TGTGCCAGCAGCCAAGACAGGGAGGGTGAGCAGTTCTTC
CASSQDREGEQFF
>TRBV18|TRBJ2-7|few|NA
TGTGCCAGCTCACCCGGGGGAGGTTACGAGCAGTACTTC
CASSPGGGYEQYF
>TRBV7-2|TRBJ2-1|NA|NA
TGTGCCAGCAGCTTAGTGGGCAATGAGCAGTTCTTC
CASSLVGNEQFF
>TRBV4-3|TRBJ1-2|NA|NA
TGCGCCAGCAGCCAAGATTTTTTAGCGCAGGGGAGCTATGGCTACACCTTC
CASSQDFLAQGSYGYTF
>TRBV29-1|TRBJ1-2|NA|NA
TGCAGCGTCGAGGGGGGTGGAAGCTATGGCTACACCTTC
CSVEGGGSYGYTF
>TRBV7-2|TRBJ2-5|few|NA
TGTGCCAGCAGCGCGACTAGGGGTTTGGAGACCCAGTACTTC
CASSATRGLETQYF
>TRBV11-2|TRBJ1-5|NA|NA
TGTGCCAGCAGCTTAGAGGCCAGCAATCAGCCCCAGCATTTT
CASSLEASNQPQHF
>TRBV5-6|TRBJ2-6|few|NA
TGTGCCAGCAGCTTAATTCAGGGCTCTGGGGCCAACGTCCTGACTTTC
CASSLIQGSGANVLTF
>TRBV29-1|TRBJ2-1|few|NA
TGCAGCGTTACTGCGGGCACCTCCTACAATGAGCAGTTCTTC
CSVTAGTSYNEQFF
>TRBV29-1|TRBJ2-5|NA|NA
TGCAGCGTTGAAGCAGGGGCAGAGACCCAGTACTTC
CSVEAGAETQYF
>TRBV4-1|TRBJ1-2|NA|NA
TGCGCCAGCAGCCAAGTGGCTGCTACCTCCTTAGGATATGGCTACACCTTC
CASSQVAATSLGYGYTF
>TRBV6-5|TRBJ2-5|NA|TRBD2
TGTGCCAGCAGTTACCCGGGGGGGACCCAGTACTTC
CASSYPGGTQYF
>TRBV2|TRBJ2-1|once|TRBD2
TGTGCCAGTAACAAACTAGCGGGGGACACTGAGCAGTTCTTC
CASNKLAGDTEQFF
>TRBV7-2|TRBJ2-1|NA|NA
TGTGCCAGCAGCTTAGCCGTTGAGCAGTTCTTC
CASSLAVEQFF
>TRBV6-5|TRBJ1-2|NA|TRBD1
TGTGCCAGCAGGAGACAGGGGGCGAAGACGTATGGCTACACCTTC
CASRRQGAKTYGYTF
>TRBV6-5|TRBJ1-3|NA|NA
TGTGCCAGCAGACCGACAGGACTCTCTGGAAACACCATATATTTT
CASRPTGLSGNTIYF
>TRBV6-1|TRBJ2-1|NA|NA
TGTGCCAGCACTCCCTCCTACAATGAGCAGTTCTTC
CASTPSYNEQFF
>TRBV7-2|TRBJ2-5|NA|TRBD2
TGTGCCACCAGGCCCGGGGGGGCCATCGAGACCCAGTACTTC
CATRPGGAIETQYF
>TRBV4-2|TRBJ2-3|NA|NA
TGTGCCAGCAGCCAAGATCAACAGGCAACCCGCGATACGCAGTATTTT
CASSQDQQATRDTQYF
>TRBV7-2|TRBJ2-5|NA|TRBD1
TGTGCCAGCAGCGTAGGACAGGGGGATGCCCAAGAGACCCAGTACTTC
CASSVGQGDAQETQYF
>TRBV7-8|TRBJ1-2|NA|NA
TGTGCCAGCAGCTTACGGAAAGGGAATGGCTACACCTTC
CASSLRKGNGYTF
>TRBV7-9|TRBJ2-7|NA|NA
TGTGCCAGCAGCTTAGAGTACGAGCAGTACTTC
CASSLEYEQYF
>TRBV29-1|TRBJ2-1|NA|TRBD1
TGCAGCGCCCCCGCACAGGGGGCGTTCATTGAGCAGTTCTTC
CSAPAQGAFIEQFF
>TRBV27|TRBJ2-7|NA|TRBD2
TGTGCCAGCAGTTCACTAGCGGGTGACTACGAGCAGTACTTC
CASSSLAGDYEQYF
>TRBV7-9|TRBJ1-2|NA|NA
TGTGCCCTCCAAGGGGGTTTTCCGGGCTATGGCTACACCTTC
CALQGGFPGYGYTF
>TRBV2|TRBJ1-1|NA|NA
TGTGCCAGCAGTGAACCGGGGACACCTGAAGCTTTCTTT
CASSEPGTPEAFF
>TRBV19|TRBJ2-5|few|NA
TGTGCCAGTAGTATTGTGGTCCGGCGGCGAGAGACCCAGTACTTC
CASSIVVRRRETQYF
>TRBV5-1|TRBJ2-5|NA|NA
TGCGCCAGCAGCTGGGACCCTCAAGAGACCCAGTACTTC
CASSWDPQETQYF
>TRBV7-2|TRBJ2-5|NA|NA
TGTGCCAGCAGCTTTGCAGGCGGGGAGACCCAGTACTTC
CASSFAGGETQYF
>TRBV4-1|TRBJ2-5|NA|TRBD1
TGCGCCAGCAGCCGAGGGACAGTGGAAACCCAGTACTTC
CASSRGTVETQYF
>TRBV7-2|TRBJ2-3|NA|TRBD2
TGTGCCAGCAGCCCCTGGGGGCTAGCGGGGGTTACGCAGTATTTT
CASSPWGLAGVTQYF
>TRBV4-2|TRBJ2-7|NA|NA
TGTGCCAGCAGCCAAGAGGTTTCAGGGGGGCGCGAGCAGTACTTC
CASSQEVSGGREQYF
>TRBV5-1|TRBJ2-3|NA|NA
TGCGCCAGCAGCTCGGCTGAGGCGGATACGCAGTATTTT
CASSSAEADTQYF
>TRBV5-1|TRBJ2-2|NA|NA
TGCGCCAGCAGCCTTGGTTTCACCGGGGAGCTGTTTTTT
CASSLGFTGELFF
>TRBV2|TRBJ2-6|NA|NA
TGTGCCAGCAGTCAGGGCTGGGCCAACGTCCTGACTTTC
CASSQGWANVLTF
>TRBV4-2|TRBJ1-2|NA|TRBD1
TGTGCCAGCAGCCAAGGGGGACAGGGGAATGGCTACACCTTC
CASSQGGQGNGYTF
>TRBV7-2|TRBJ2-3|few|NA
TGTGCCAGCAGCTTAGTATCTTGGCAGGCAGATACGCAGTATTTT
CASSLVSWQADTQYF
>TRBV2|TRBJ1-5|NA|TRBD1
TGTGCCAGCAGAAGCGGGACAGGGAGGAACAATCAGCCCCAGCATTTT
CASRSGTGRNNQPQHF
>TRBV6-5|TRBJ1-1|NA|NA
TGTGCCAGCAGCAGGACCCTGAACACTGAAGCTTTCTTT
CASSRTLNTEAFF
>TRBV5-6|TRBJ2-7|few|TRBD1
TGTGCCAGCAGCTTGGGGACAGGGGGATGGAACGAGCAGTACTTC
CASSLGTGGWNEQYF
>TRBV25-1|TRBJ2-3|NA|TRBD2
TGTGCCACCACCGGGACTAGCGGGGGGGCGGGCACAGATACGCAGTATTTT
CATTGTSGGAGTDTQYF
>TRBV29-1|TRBJ1-2|NA|NA
TGCAGCGTCGGGGGTAACTATGGCTACACCTTC
CSVGGNYGYTF
>TRBV18|TRBJ2-7|NA|TRBD1
TGTGCCAGCTCAGGACAGGGATCCTACGAGCAGTACTTC
CASSGQGSYEQYF
>TRBV18|TRBJ2-1|NA|NA
TGTGCCAGCTCCCCGGGTGGGGACTTATCTTATGAGCAGTTCTTC
CASSPGGDLSYEQFF
>TRBV15|TRBJ2-5|NA|TRBD1
TGTGCCACCAGCCTACAGGGGGGTAGCGAGACCCAGTACTTC
CATSLQGGSETQYF
>TRBV6-5|TRBJ1-2|NA|NA
TGTGCCAGCCGACGGAACTATGGCTACACCTTC
CASRRNYGYTF
>TRBV30|TRBJ1-5|NA|TRBD1
TGTGCCTGGAGCGGGACAGGGGCTCAGCCCCAGCATTTT
CAWSGTGAQPQHF
>TRBV6-5|TRBJ1-1|NA|NA
TGTGCCAGCAGTTACTCGGGCGGAATGAACACTGAAGCTTTCTTT
CASSYSGGMNTEAFF
>TRBV4-3|TRBJ2-3|once|NA
TGCGCCAGCAGCCGCCTAAACGCTCCAACACCCAGAGATACGCAGTATTTT
CASSRLNAPTPRDTQYF
>TRBV4-1|TRBJ1-6|NA|NA
TGCGCCAGCAGCCTCTCGCTACCCAGGGGTATTAATTCACCCCTCCACTTT
CASSLSLPRGINSPLHF
>TRBV10-3|TRBJ2-1|NA|NA
TGTGCCATCAGTGATCGTCCGGGGGAGAAGGCACATGAGCAGTTCTTC
CAISDRPGEKAHEQFF
>TRBV30|TRBJ2-5|few|NA
TGTGCCTGGAATGTGTGGGGAGCCCAAGAGACCCAGTACTTC
CAWNVWGAQETQYF
>TRBV4-2|TRBJ1-6|NA|NA
TGTGCCAGCAGCCAAGCACACGGGGATTCACCCCTCCACTTT
CASSQAHGDSPLHF